The rows below give T cell receptor beta chains drawn from one sample of a study of blood T cell repertoires in COVID-19. Profiled with immunoSEQ multiplex PCR; TCRdb holds only in-frame clones, not every one. The sample shows 250,000 or so clones, 84% of them seen only once. Source material: peripheral blood. The receptor set was obtained from a woman in her thirties or forties who had recovered from COVID-19. Each CDR3 is given with its conserved first and last residue.

j_call v_call cdr3_aa
TRBJ1-1 TRBV3-1/TRBV3-2 CASGGAHREAFF
TRBJ1-5 TRBV28 CASSSGQQDQPQHF
TRBJ1-2 TRBV5-6 CASSRTGGGIAGYTF
TRBJ2-5 TRBV11-2 CAAGGQRETQYF
TRBJ2-1 TRBV6-1 CASSDETSGGGNEQFF
TRBJ2-7 TRBV29-1 CSVEGGTAGEYEQYF
TRBJ1-1 TRBV27 CASSERRRTEAFF
TRBJ2-7 TRBV21-1 CASSSPSKEGQGPEQYF
TRBJ1-2 TRBV3-1/TRBV3-2 CASSAGTGGRSYTF
TRBJ2-7 TRBV7-8 CASSLVSSYEQYF
TRBJ1-6 TRBV10-3 CAIKSGRPSPLHF
TRBJ2-7 TRBV28 CASTKGGPLYEQYF
TRBJ2-3 TRBV12-5 CASGDSYTDTQYF
TRBJ1-1 TRBV3-1/TRBV3-2 CASSRVGNTEAFF
TRBJ1-2 TRBV6-5 CASRTTGFYGYTF
TRBJ1-6 TRBV10-3 CAISESGTYNSPLHF
TRBJ1-4 TRBV2 CASSDRQPATNEKLFF
TRBJ2-6 TRBV5-1 CASSLAQGDNVLTF
TRBJ2-2 TRBV5-1 CASSPGGHGNGELFF
TRBJ2-1 TRBV4-1 CASSLRPGQGTYNEQFF
TRBJ1-4 TRBV30 CAWSWDTHEKLFF
TRBJ2-3 TRBV11-2 CASSQSGGWDTQYF
TRBJ2-7 TRBV2 CASKGDHYEQYF
TRBJ2-5 TRBV24-1 CATSDPGQVEETQYF
TRBJ1-1 TRBV2 CASSERWRTEAFF
TRBJ2-5 TRBV24-1 CATSSPRQHPGVETQYF
TRBJ1-2 TRBV5-6 CASRFPGQGLGYTF
TRBJ1-5 TRBV19 CASTPLTGFGQPQHF
TRBJ2-3 TRBV24-1 CATSGQGMNTQYF
TRBJ1-5 TRBV10-3 CAISESGTASNQPQHF
TRBJ2-7 TRBV10-3 CAISGKGLVSDEQYF
TRBJ1-6 TRBV6-4 CASSDGSRESYNSPLHF
TRBJ1-3 TRBV10-3 CAIRTAGNTIYF
TRBJ2-7 TRBV3-1/TRBV3-2 CASSQDDRGLHEQYF
TRBJ1-5 TRBV5-5 CASSFSGLQPQHF
TRBJ1-2 TRBV7-9 CASSSGQGSGYGYTF
TRBJ2-3 TRBV2 CANWRGDTQYF
TRBJ2-3 TRBV5-1 CASSETSGGSTDTQYF